Following are 14 T cell receptor beta chains from one sample sequenced in a study of T cell changes during pregnancy in multiple sclerosis. Method: immunoSEQ multiplex PCR; TCRdb's copy keeps in-frame clones and lacks some. The table has approximately 90,000 clones, 94% seen once; the top ten hold about 0.84%. The specimen was peripheral blood, collected in the third trimester of pregnancy. The receptors were sampled from a female donor with multiple sclerosis, enrolled in a pregnancy study.

This chain connects TRBV6-1 to TRBJ1-2; D is perhaps TRBD1 (6 bases). Germline-derived CDR1 and CDR2 are MNHNS and SASEGT. Trimming stripped 5 bases from V and 8 bases from J, with 12 bases between. The CDR3 has 12 residues. The CDR3 loop reads CASSWGLEGYTF. The CDR3 nucleotides are TGTGCCAGCAGTTGGGGGCTGGAAGGCTACACCTTC.

This clone came up once. This chain uses TRBV6-6 with TRBJ2-5, with TRBD1 matching over 11 bases. The CDR3 has 16 residues. After removal of 4 bases from V and 5 bases from J, the junction contained 9 bases not matched to a gene. Germline V gives CDR1 MNHNY, CDR2 SVGAGI (reference sequence). CDR3 in DNA: TGTGCCAGCAGTTCGGGGACAGGGGGAGCTCCGGAGACCCAGTACTTC. Amino acids: CASSSGTGGAPETQYF.

This sequence joins TRBV30 and TRBJ2-1; D is unclear. Looked up from germline, CDR1 is GTSNPN and CDR2 is SVGIG (reference sequence). The CDR3 contains 13 residues. The V end lost 2 bases, the J end lost 7 bases, and 12 bases lay between the germline ends. The CDR3 DNA reads TGTGCCTGGAGTCCTATACCCTCTAATGAGCAGTTCTTC. Protein sequence: CAWSPIPSNEQFF.

This chain uses TRBV6-6 with TRBJ1-2; 7 bases align to TRBD1. The CDR3 spans 15 residues. Germline V CDR1 and CDR2: MNHNY, SVGAGI (reference sequence). V was pared by 6 bases and J by 1 base, with 8 bases of the junction left unmatched. The CDR3 coding sequence is TGTGCCAGCAGGCAACCGGGACAGCTTAACTATGGCTACACCTTC. It is translated as CASRQPGQLNYGYTF.

This clone was recorded only once. The chain employs TRBV9 and TRBJ1-1; D not certain. The V gene lost 0 bases and the J gene lost 1 base, with 16 bases spanning the gap. Germline-derived CDR1 and CDR2 are SGDLS and YYNGEE. CDR3 length equals 17 residues. As DNA, the CDR3 is TGTGCCAGCAGCGTAGGGGTAGGAGGACCGACGAACACTGAAGCTTTCTTT. Protein: CASSVGVGGPTNTEAFF.

V and J are TRBV27 and TRBJ2-1, with 11 bases lining up with TRBD2. This CDR3 is 14 amino acids long. With V trimmed by 6 bases and J by 8 bases, 6 bases remained unmatched. Germline assignment: CDR1 MNHEY and CDR2 SMNVEV (reference sequence). The CDR3 nucleotides read TGTGCCAGCAGGCTAGCGGGAGGAGGGGATGAGCAGTTCTTC. Residues: CASRLAGGGDEQFF.

The chain has TRBV19 and TRBJ1-5, with 7 bases lining up with TRBD1. Looked up from germline, CDR1 is LNHDA and CDR2 is SQIVND (reference sequence). This CDR3 is 15 amino acids long. The ends lost 0 bases at V and 6 bases at J; junction bases unmatched: 5. The CDR3 DNA is TGTGCCAGTAGTATAGAACAGGGGACTCGTCAGCCCCAGCATTTT. The encoded protein is CASSIEQGTRQPQHF.

This clone came up a few times. This sequence joins TRBV29-1 and TRBJ1-3, with no clear D. There are 13 residues in the CDR3. V lost 3 bases, J lost 0 bases, and 6 bases lay in between. CDR1 and CDR2 from the germline V gene are SQVTM and ANQGSEA. This CDR3 reads CSVDPGSGNTIYF. In DNA form, the CDR3 reads TGCAGCGTTGACCCCGGCTCTGGAAACACCATATATTTT.

The chain joins TRBV5-8 to TRBJ2-3; D possibly corresponds to TRBD1 (6 bases). Trimming shortened V by 8 bases and J by 4 bases, and 17 bases separated the two germline ends. The CDR3 consists of 14 residues. Germline CDR1 SGHTS, CDR2 YDEGEE. The CDR3 bases are TGTGCCAGTATCCAAAACAGGGCTGCAGATACGCAGTATTTT. It codes for CASIQNRAADTQYF. Supplemented by reference TRBV5-8 and TRBJ2-3, the full variable domain reads EAGVTQSPTHLIKTRGQQATLRCSPISGHTSVYWYQQALGLGLQFLLWYDEGEERNRGNFPPRFSGRQFPNYSSELNVNALELEDSALYLCASIQNRAADTQYFGPGTRLTVL.

The rearrangement joins TRBV27 to TRBJ2-1; D is unresolved. The V gene's germline CDR1 is MNHEY and CDR2 SMNVEV (reference sequence). The CDR3 loop spans 13 amino acids. V lost 5 bases and J lost 3, with 8 bases in between. The DNA of the CDR3 is TGTGCCAGCAGTCCAACTTTCTACAATGAGCAGTTCTTC. This codes for CASSPTFYNEQFF.

J is TRBJ2-6 and V is TRBV5-6, with D perhaps TRBD1 (5 bases). Trimming took off 6 bases at V and 5 bases at J, with 21 bases between the two ends. Germline V gene lookup returns CDR1 SGHDT and CDR2 YYEEEE. CDR3 length: 17 residues. CDR3 protein: CASTQGNTQSRANVLTF. DNA for the CDR3: TGTGCCAGCACTCAGGGCAATACACAAAGTCGGGCCAACGTCCTGACTTTC.

The V gene is TRBV9, the J gene TRBJ1-1, with 10 nucleotides matching TRBD1. This CDR3 is built from 17 residues. With V trimmed by 3 bases and J by 3 bases, 11 bases remained unmatched. The germline gives CDR1 SGDLS, CDR2 YYNGEE. CDR3 DNA: TGTGCCAGCAGCGAAAATAGGGGACAGGGGTATCACACTGAAGCTTTCTTT. Its translation is CASSENRGQGYHTEAFF.

The chain joins TRBV27 to TRBJ1-2; 7 positions agree with TRBD1. V lost 2 bases to trimming and J lost 3 bases; unmatched junction nucleotides: 9. Germline lookup yields CDR1 MNHEY and CDR2 SMNVEV (reference sequence). The CDR3 covers 16 residues. As DNA, the CDR3 is TGTGCCAGCAGTTTAAGTTCTGGGGACAGAGACTATGGCTACACCTTC. Protein: CASSLSSGDRDYGYTF.

The rearrangement links TRBV2 to TRBJ2-5; 9 bases agree with TRBD2. With the DNA end fitting TRBJ2-7 better, the J assignment may be wrong. Germline loops: CDR1 SNHLY, CDR2 FYNNEI. The CDR3 has 14 amino acids. Here the CDR3 DNA reads TGTGCCAGCAGAAGCGCGGGAGGGGTCTACGAGCAGTACTTC. As protein: CASRSAGGVYEQYF.